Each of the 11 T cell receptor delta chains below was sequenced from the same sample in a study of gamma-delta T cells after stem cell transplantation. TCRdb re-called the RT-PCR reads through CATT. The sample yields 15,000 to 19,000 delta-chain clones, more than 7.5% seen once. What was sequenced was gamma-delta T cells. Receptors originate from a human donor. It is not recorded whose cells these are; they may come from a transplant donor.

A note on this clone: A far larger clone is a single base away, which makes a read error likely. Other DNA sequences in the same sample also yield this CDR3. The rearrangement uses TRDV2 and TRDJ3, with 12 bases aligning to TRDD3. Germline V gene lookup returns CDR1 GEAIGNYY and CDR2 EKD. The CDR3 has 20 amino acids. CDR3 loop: CACERVLGDTSSWDTRQMFF. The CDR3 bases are TGTGCCTGTGAACGAGTACTGGGGGATACAAGCTCCTGGGACACCCGACAGATGTTCTTC.

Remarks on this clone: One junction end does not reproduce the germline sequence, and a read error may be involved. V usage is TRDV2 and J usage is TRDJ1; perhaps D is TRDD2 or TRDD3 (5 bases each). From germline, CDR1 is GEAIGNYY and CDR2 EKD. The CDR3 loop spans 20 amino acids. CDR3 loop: CARDSLRSSSPGAYIDKLIF. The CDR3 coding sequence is TGTGCCCGTGACAGCCTACGCTCATCTTCCCCGGGGGCGTACATCGATAAACTCATCTTT.

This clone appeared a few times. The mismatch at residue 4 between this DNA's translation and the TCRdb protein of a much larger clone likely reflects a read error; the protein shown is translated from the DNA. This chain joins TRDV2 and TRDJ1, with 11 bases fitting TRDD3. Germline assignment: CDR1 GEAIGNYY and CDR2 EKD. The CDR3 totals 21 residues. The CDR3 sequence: CACYTVSLGDTSTQSTDKLIF. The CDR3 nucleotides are TGTGCCTGTTACACCGTGTCGCTGGGGGATACTTCTACTCAATCCACCGATAAACTCATCTTT.

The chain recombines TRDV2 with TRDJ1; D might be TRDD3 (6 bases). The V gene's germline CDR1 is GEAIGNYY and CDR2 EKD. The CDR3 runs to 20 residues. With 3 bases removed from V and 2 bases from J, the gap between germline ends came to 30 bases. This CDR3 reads CACDAGESRLGSGTTDKLIF. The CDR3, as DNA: TGTGCCTGTGACGCCGGTGAGAGCCGTCTGGGGAGCGGGACGACCGATAAACTCATCTTT.

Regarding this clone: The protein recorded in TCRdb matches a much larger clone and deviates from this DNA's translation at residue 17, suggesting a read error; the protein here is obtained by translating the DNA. The CDR3 spells CACDTVPTTGGLYTDKIIF. CDR3 bases: TGTGCCTGTGACACCGTTCCTACTACTGGGGGATTGTACACCGATAAAATCATCTTT. This chain joins TRDV2 and TRDJ1; the match to TRDD3 covers 10 bases. The CDR3 contains 19 residues. CDR1 GEAIGNYY and CDR2 EKD come from the germline V gene.

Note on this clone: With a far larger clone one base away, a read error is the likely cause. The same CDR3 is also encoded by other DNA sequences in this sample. CDR3 region: CALGELGFLPSWWDIDKLIF. In DNA, the CDR3 is TGTGCCCTTGGGGAACTAGGTTTCCTACCCTCCTGGTGGGACATCGATAAACTCATCTTT. The V gene is TRDV1, the J gene TRDJ1; 7 positions match TRDD2. The CDR3 is 20 residues long. Germline assignment: CDR1 TSWWSYY and CDR2 QGS.

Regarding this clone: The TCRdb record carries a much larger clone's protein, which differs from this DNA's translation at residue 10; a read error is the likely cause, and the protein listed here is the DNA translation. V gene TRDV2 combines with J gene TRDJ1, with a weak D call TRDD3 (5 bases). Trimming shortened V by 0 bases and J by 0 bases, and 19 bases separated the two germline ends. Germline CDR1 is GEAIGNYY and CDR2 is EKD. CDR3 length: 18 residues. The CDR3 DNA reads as TGTGCCTGTGACACCGTTTCCCCGGTACCGGGGGACACCGATAAACTCATCTTT. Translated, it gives CACDTVSPVPGDTDKLIF.

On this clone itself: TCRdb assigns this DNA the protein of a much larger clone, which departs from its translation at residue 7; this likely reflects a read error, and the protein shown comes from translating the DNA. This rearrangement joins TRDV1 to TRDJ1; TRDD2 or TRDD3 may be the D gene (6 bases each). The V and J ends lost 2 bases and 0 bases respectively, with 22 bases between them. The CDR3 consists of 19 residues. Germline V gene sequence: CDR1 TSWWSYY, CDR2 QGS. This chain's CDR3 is CALGESILPGGPYTDKLIF. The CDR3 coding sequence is TGTGCTCTTGGGGAATCCATCCTTCCCGGGGGACCGTACACCGATAAACTCATCTTT.

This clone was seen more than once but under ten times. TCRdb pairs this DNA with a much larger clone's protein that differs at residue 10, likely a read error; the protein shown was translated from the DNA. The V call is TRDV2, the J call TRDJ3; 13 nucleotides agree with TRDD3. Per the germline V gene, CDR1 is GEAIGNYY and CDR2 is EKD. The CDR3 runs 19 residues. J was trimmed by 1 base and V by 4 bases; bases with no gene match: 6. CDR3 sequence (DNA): TGTGCCTGTGATCTACTGGGGGATACGGTGTCCTGGGACACCCGACAGATGTTTTTC. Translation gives CACDLLGDTVSWDTRQMFF.

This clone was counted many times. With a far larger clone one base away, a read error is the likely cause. As DNA, the CDR3 is TGTGCCTGTGACATTTTGGGGGATCTTTACACCTATAAACTCATCTTT. Its translation is CACDILGDLYTYKLIF. The rearrangement links TRDV2 to TRDJ1, with 8 bases lining up with TRDD3. CDR1 and CDR2 (germline): GEAIGNYY, EKD. CDR3 size: 16 residues.

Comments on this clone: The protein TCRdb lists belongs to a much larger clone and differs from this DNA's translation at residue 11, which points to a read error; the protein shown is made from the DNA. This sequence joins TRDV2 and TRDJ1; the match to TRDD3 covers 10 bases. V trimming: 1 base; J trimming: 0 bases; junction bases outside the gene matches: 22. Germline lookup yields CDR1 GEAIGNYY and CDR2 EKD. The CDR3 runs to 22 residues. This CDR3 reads CACDTVGTGGCTHSEYTDKLIF. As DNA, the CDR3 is TGTGCCTGTGACACGGTGGGAACTGGGGGATGCACTCACTCAGAGTACACCGATAAACTCATCTTT.